One and the same sample provided the 14 T cell receptor beta chains below, sequenced in a study of blood T cell repertoires in COVID-19. Repertoires were generated with immunoSEQ multiplex PCR, while TCRdb's copy carries only in-frame clones and drops some. Of under 400,000 clones in the sample, about 89% were seen once. The sample comprised PBMCs or T cells enriched from blood (not recorded which). The receptors here all came from a man aged 35 to 55 in a cohort exposed to, infected with or recovered from COVID-19 (not recorded which).

The V call is TRBV29-1, the J call TRBJ2-1, with TRBD2 as a possible D gene (6 bases). V was pared by 4 bases and J by 0 bases, with 13 bases between. This CDR3 contains 15 residues. Germline CDR1 SQVTM, CDR2 ANQGSEA. The DNA for the CDR3 is TGCAGCGTTGTTTTGGCGGGGTCCTCCTACAATGAGCAGTTCTTC. Amino acids: CSVVLAGSSYNEQFF.

The rearrangement uses TRBV5-8 and TRBJ2-5; no reliable D call. This CDR3 is 13 amino acids long. The germline V gene has CDR1 SGHTS and CDR2 YDEGEE. Trimming removed 2 bases from V and 5 bases from J, with 10 bases in between. The CDR3, as DNA: TGTGCCAGCAGCTTATACTCCGTCGAGACCCAGTACTTC. Translated: CASSLYSVETQYF.

The CDR3 DNA follows: TGCGCCAGCAGCGTTGGGGCGGGGACCGGCTACACCTTC. Translating it yields CASSVGAGTGYTF. The V gene is TRBV5-1, the J gene TRBJ1-2, with D possibly TRBD1 on 5 matching bases. Germline V gene data show CDR1 as SGHRS and CDR2 as YFSETQ. This CDR3 is 13 amino acids long. Trimming shortened V by 4 bases and J by 8 bases, and 15 bases separated the two germline ends.

The chain has TRBV4-1 and TRBJ2-1; TRBD2 matches 14 bases. The V segment lost 5 bases and the J segment 8 bases; nucleotides outside the gene matches: 8. Per the germline V gene, CDR1 is MGHRA and CDR2 is YSYEKL. This CDR3 comprises 16 residues. The DNA for the CDR3 is TGCGCCAGCAGCTTTAGACTAGCGGGAGGGCCTGATGAGCAGTTCTTC. Residues: CASSFRLAGGPDEQFF.

The chain links TRBV5-1 to TRBJ2-7, with TRBD1 matching over 8 bases. The ends lost 4 bases at V and 0 bases at J; junction bases unmatched: 3. The CDR3 has 14 residues. Germline-derived CDR1 and CDR2 are SGHRS and YFSETQ. In DNA, the CDR3 is TGCGCCAGCAGCCAAGGGACAGGCTCCTACGAGCAGTACTTC. Translating it yields CASSQGTGSYEQYF.

The chain links TRBV27 to TRBJ1-5; 7 bases map to TRBD1. V lost 6 bases and J lost 0; bases outside the gene matches: 5. This CDR3 has 15 amino acids. Germline V lookup: CDR1 MNHEY, CDR2 SMNVEV (reference sequence). CDR3 region: CASRKTGNSNQPQHF. The CDR3 nucleotides read TGTGCCAGCAGGAAGACAGGGAATAGCAATCAGCCCCAGCATTTT.

The rearrangement joins TRBV30 to TRBJ1-6, with 8 bases that match TRBD1. V gave up 4 bases and J gave up 8 bases; unmatched junction bases: 7. Germline V gene data show CDR1 as GTSNPN and CDR2 as SVGIG (reference sequence). This CDR3 has 14 residues. This CDR3 is CAWIRTGSYSPLHF. In DNA form, the CDR3 reads TGTGCCTGGATAAGGACAGGGTCGTATTCACCCCTCCACTTT.

This CDR3 is CASSEGTVNSPLHF. The CDR3 DNA follows: TGTGCCAGCAGTGAGGGGACAGTAAATTCACCCCTCCACTTT. This chain joins TRBV28 and TRBJ1-6, with 7 bases identical to TRBD1. From germline, CDR1 is MDHEN and CDR2 SYDVKM. Germline trimming cut 5 bases from V and 7 bases from J; bases unmatched to any gene: 5. The CDR3 loop spans 14 amino acids.

V gene TRBV7-8 combines with J gene TRBJ1-2; D is uncertain. With 1 base removed from V and 4 bases from J, the gap between germline ends came to 13 bases. CDR1 SGHVS and CDR2 FQNEAQ come from the germline V gene. CDR3 size: 15 residues. The CDR3 loop is CASSLGLGGGYGYTF. The CDR3 DNA reads as TGTGCCAGCAGCTTAGGGTTGGGAGGCGGCTATGGCTACACCTTC.

This sequence joins TRBV6-5 and TRBJ1-3; 9 bases agree with TRBD1. The germline CDR1 and CDR2 sequences are MNHEY and SVGAGI. The V and J ends lost 4 bases and 9 bases, in that order; junction bases with no gene match: 4. This CDR3 region has 13 residues. The CDR3 is CASSSGQGATIYF. The CDR3 DNA reads as TGTGCCAGCAGTTCGGGACAGGGAGCCACCATATATTTT.

This clone appeared a single time. The chain uses TRBV3-1 (or the pseudogene TRBV3-2) and TRBJ2-6; D unclear. Per the germline V gene, CDR1 is LGHDT and CDR2 is YNNKEL (reference sequence). Trimming took 4 bases from V and 0 from J, leaving 13 bases between them. This CDR3 has 17 amino acids. Written as DNA, the CDR3 is TGTGCCAGCAGCCGGCGAGGCGGAACCTCTGGGGCCAACGTCCTGACTTTC. This encodes CASSRRGGTSGANVLTF.

The chain joins TRBV11-3 to TRBJ1-5, with TRBD1 matching 9 bases. The V segment lost 5 bases and the J segment 6 bases; nucleotides outside the gene matches: 5. Per germline, CDR1 SGHNT and CDR2 YENEEA. The CDR3 loop spans 14 amino acids. CDR3 DNA sequence: TGTGCCAGCAGCCTCGGACAGGGGAGTCAGCCCCAGCATTTT. It yields the protein CASSLGQGSQPQHF.

This clone was counted between two and nine times. Other DNA variants within this sample encode the same CDR3. J is TRBJ1-1 and V is TRBV7-9; 7 bases are shared with TRBD1. The V gene's germline CDR1 is SEHNR and CDR2 FQNEAQ (reference sequence). This CDR3 region has 13 residues. After removal of 1 base from V and 4 bases from J, the junction contained 0 bases not matched to a gene. For the CDR3, the DNA is TGTGCCAGCAGCTTAGGACAGGGCACTGAAGCTTTCTTT. This gives the protein CASSLGQGTEAFF.

This chain links TRBV7-3 with TRBJ1-5; a weak D match, TRBD1 (6 bases). CDR1 and CDR2 from the germline V gene are SGHTA and FQGTGA. This CDR3 is 14 amino acids long. The V end was cut by 5 bases, the J end by 6 bases, with 14 bases between. CDR3 sequence reads: CASSPGGPGQPQHF. The CDR3, as DNA: TGTGCCAGCAGCCCCGGGGGGCCAGGTCAGCCCCAGCATTTT. The full variable domain, with the rest looked up from reference TRBV7-3 and TRBJ1-5, is GAGVSQTPSNKVTEKGKYVELRCDPISGHTALYWYRQSLGQGPEFLIYFQGTGAADDSGLPNDRFFAVRPEGSVSTLKIQRTERGDSAVYLCASSPGGPGQPQHFGDGTRLSIL.